This TCR beta chain was identified during a study of T cells in Graves' hyperthyroidism and ophthalmopathy. TCR beta CDR3 region amplification was performed from RNA transcripts. A set of HTBI primers served as the primers for a first-round RT-PCR of the TCR CDR3. Using its own MiXCR run on the multiplex PCR reads, TCRdb lists one record per CDR3 protein. The data contain 300,000 or so distinct CDR3 sequences, about 20% of them singletons. Sequenced: blood. The clonotype originates from a woman in her forties or fifties with Graves' hyperthyroidism.

The CDR3 reads CARDQGGTEAFF. The CDR3 region has the DNA TGTGCCAGAGATCAGGGGGGCACTGAAGCTTTCTTT. The rearrangement links TRBV27 to TRBJ1-1, with 7 positions matching TRBD1. Germline lookup yields CDR1 MNHEY and CDR2 SMNVEV (reference sequence). The CDR3 has 12 amino acids. Trimming took 9 bases from V and 4 from J; bases not matched to a gene: 5.